This TCR beta chain was identified in a study of cytomegalovirus exposure and HLA in healthy donors. About this clone itself: No antigen is known for it.

The CDR3 consists of 17 residues. Trimming took 0 bases from V and 0 from J; bases not matched to a gene: 8. Germline V gives CDR1 LGHNA, CDR2 YSLEER. Amplification used 60 Vbeta primers and 13 Jbeta primers. Data came from immunoSEQ multiplex PCR; TCRdb stores just in-frame clones and leaves some out. The ten most abundant clones cover 1% to 1.5% of a sample with about 42,000 clones. Whole-study results and caveats: Compared with the roughly 700-donor mean, an Asian-associated ancestry cluster reportedly had fewer N-insertions, according to a later analysis. Relative to equally common others, HLA-associated TCR beta chains showed greater clonal expansion in a later analysis.

Sample: PBMCs. V is TRBV4-3 and J is TRBJ2-7, with 7 bases aligning to TRBD2. The TCR sequence derives from a man aged 30 to 39 in good health and CMV-seronegative. CDR3 residues: CASSQEGSVAGSYEQYF. CDR3 nucleotides: TGCGCCAGCAGCCAAGAAGGTAGCGTAGCGGGCTCCTACGAGCAGTACTTC.